The 24 T cell receptor beta chains reported below all come from one sample, sequenced in a study of cytomegalovirus exposure and HLA in healthy donors (dated by TCRdb to the late 2010s). Library preparation used the immunoSEQ multiplex PCR assay. For the multiplex PCR, a mixture combining 60 forward primers for TCR Vbeta segments and 13 reverse primers for TCR Jbeta segments was used. Imported from immuneACCESS, the table was reduced by TCRdb to in-frame sequences with V and J called. These copies leave out some clones; in studies compared against another copy, an unresolved V gene accounts for under half, and the cause of the remainder is not known. The sample includes roughly 80,000 clones, with less than 80% observed a single time. The biggest ten clones account for around 7% of the sample. The sequenced sample consisted of PBMCs. These receptors were collected from a woman between 50 and 59 years old in good health and CMV-seropositive.

CDR3 loop: CASSQGSTGALETQYF. The CDR3 DNA follows: TGCGCCAGCAGCCAAGGATCGACAGGGGCCCTAGAGACCCAGTACTTC. J is TRBJ2-5 and V is TRBV4-1, with TRBD1 matching over 8 bases. The trim removed 1 base at V and 4 bases at J, leaving 8 bases unmatched. Germline assignment: CDR1 MGHRA and CDR2 YSYEKL. The CDR3 is made up of 16 amino acids.

This clone occurred a few times. The CDR3 DNA reads TGTGCCAGCAGCGGACTGGGGGGGGAAAAACTGTTTTTT. This codes for CASSGLGGEKLFF. This sequence joins TRBV6-5 and TRBJ1-4, with a weak D call TRBD1 (5 bases). CDR1 and CDR2 (germline): MNHEY, SVGAGI. Deletions cut 6 bases from V and 8 bases from J, with 13 bases between. This CDR3 comprises 13 residues.

The CDR3 DNA follows: TGCGCCAGCAGTGAGGGGACAAGCTGGGGCATTCAGTACTTC. Amino acid sequence: CASSEGTSWGIQYF. The chain is built from TRBV10-1 and TRBJ2-4, with a tentative D call TRBD1 (6 bases). V was shortened by 2 bases and J by 9 bases, with 14 bases between the two germline ends. Germline V gene lookup returns CDR1 WNHNN and CDR2 SYGVQD (reference sequence). The length of the CDR3 is 14 residues.

The CDR3: CASGAADRSYNEQFF. The CDR3 DNA follows: TGTGCCAGCGGGGCGGCGGATCGCTCCTACAATGAGCAGTTCTTC. V and J are TRBV7-9 and TRBJ2-1; a weak D match, TRBD1 (5 bases). Germline V CDR1 and CDR2: SEHNR, FQNEAQ (reference sequence). The V and J ends lost 8 bases and 0 bases respectively, with 14 bases between them. CDR3 length: 15 amino acids.

This clone was seen only once. An end of the junction does not agree with germline; a read error may underlie this. V is TRBV7-7 and J is TRBJ2-5; D may be TRBD2 (6 bases). The CDR3 length is 15 residues. CDR1 is SSHAT, CDR2 FNYEAQ, per germline (reference sequence). The CDR3 sequence is CASSLETGEAETQYF. The CDR3 DNA reads as TGTGCTAGCAGCTTAGAAACGGGGGAGGCGGAGACCCAGTACTTC. Drawing the rest from reference TRBV7-7 and TRBJ2-5, the complete variable domain is GAGVSQSPRYKVTKRGQDVTLRCDPISSHATLYWYQQALGQGPEFLTYFNYEAQPDKSGLPSDRFSAERPEGSISTLTIQRTEQRDSAMYRCASSLETGEAETQYFGPGTRLLVL.

This sequence joins TRBV7-8 and TRBJ1-5; 7 bases are a match to TRBD1. Germline assignment: CDR1 SGHVS and CDR2 FQNEAQ. CDR3 length equals 14 residues. The junction had 3 bases not matched to a gene; V was cut back by 3 bases and J by 4 bases. This CDR3 is CASSLDRQNQPQHF. CDR3 in DNA: TGTGCCAGCAGCTTGGACAGGCAGAATCAGCCCCAGCATTTT.

The chain uses TRBV7-2 and TRBJ2-1, with D perhaps matching TRBD2 (6 bases). The V and J ends lost 4 bases and 5 bases respectively, with 21 bases between them. Germline V gene sequence: CDR1 SGHTA, CDR2 FQGNSA. The CDR3 extends over 17 amino acids. CDR3 DNA sequence: TGTGCCAGCAGCTCCCTCACACGGGGCGGGGACGACAATGAGCAGTTCTTC. Translated, it gives CASSSLTRGGDDNEQFF.

Here the CDR3 reads CASSALEQYV. The CDR3 DNA sequence: TGTGCCAGCAGTGCGTTGGAGCAGTACGTC. The chain recombines TRBV2 with TRBJ2-7; no firm D call. Germline-derived CDR1 and CDR2 are SNHLY and FYNNEI. Trimming removed 4 bases from V and 7 bases from J, with 5 bases in between. This CDR3 spans 10 amino acids.

This clone was observed many times. The gene calls are TRBV6-1 and TRBJ2-7; 8 bases are a match to TRBD1. The CDR3 has 15 amino acids. V trimming: 0 bases; J trimming: 2 bases; junction bases outside the gene matches: 3. Germline assignment: CDR1 MNHNS and CDR2 SASEGT. CDR3 sequence: CASSEADREAYEQYV. The CDR3 nucleotides are TGTGCCAGCAGTGAAGCGGACAGGGAGGCCTACGAGCAGTACGTC.

The rearrangement links TRBV9 to TRBJ1-2; possibly TRBD1 for D (5 bases). Trimming cost V 3 bases and J 6 bases, with 21 bases left between them. Germline values: CDR1 SGDLS, CDR2 YYNGEE. The CDR3 has 16 residues. CDR3: CASSEENRHLRDGYTF. For the CDR3, the DNA is TGTGCCAGCAGCGAGGAGAACAGGCACCTAAGAGATGGCTACACCTTC.

This clone occurred once. The genes are TRBV6-6 and TRBJ2-3, with 7 bases identical to TRBD1. The CDR3 totals 15 residues. Per germline, CDR1 MNHNY and CDR2 SVGAGI (reference sequence). The ends lost 2 bases at V and 1 base at J; junction bases unmatched: 3. CDR3 sequence reads: CASSYLGQGTDTQYF. In DNA form, the CDR3 reads TGTGCCAGCAGTTACCTAGGACAGGGCACAGATACGCAGTATTTT.

The rearrangement links TRBV9 to TRBJ1-1; D may be TRBD1 (6 bases). The length of the CDR3 is 13 residues. From germline, CDR1 is SGDLS and CDR2 YYNGEE. Trimming took off 3 bases at V and 8 bases at J, with 14 bases between the two ends. The CDR3 DNA is TGTGCCAGCAGCGGACCTTCAGGGGCCGAAGCTTTCTTT. It translates to CASSGPSGAEAFF.

The chain couples TRBV9 to TRBJ2-1; no firm D call. Deletions cut 0 bases from V and 4 bases from J, with 5 bases between. The CDR3 loop spans 13 amino acids. Germline-derived CDR1 and CDR2 are SGDLS and YYNGEE. CDR3 in DNA: TGTGCCAGCAGCGTAGCTCTTTACAATGAGCAGTTCTTC. This encodes CASSVALYNEQFF. Based on the CDR3 plus reference TRBV9 and TRBJ2-1, the full variable domain is DSGVTQTPKHLITATGQRVTLRCSPRSGDLSVYWYQQSLDQGLQFLIQYYNGEERAKGNILERFSAQQFPDLHSELNLSSLELGDSALYFCASSVALYNEQFFGPGTRLTVL.

The chain employs TRBV10-1 and TRBJ2-3, with 14 bases aligning to TRBD2. This CDR3 has 16 residues. CDR1 is WNHNN, CDR2 SYGVQD, per germline (reference sequence). With V trimmed by 1 base and J by 6 bases, 3 bases remained unmatched. CDR3 coding DNA: TGCGCCAGCAGTGAGTTGGGACTAGCGGGGGCTGATACGCAGTATTTT. This encodes CASSELGLAGADTQYF.

The chain joins TRBV4-1 to TRBJ1-2, with TRBD1 matching over 7 bases. V lost 5 bases, J lost 7 bases, and 10 bases stayed unmatched. The germline V gene has CDR1 MGHRA and CDR2 YSYEKL. The CDR3 contains 14 residues. The CDR3 reads CASSSQGGRVGYTF. DNA for the CDR3: TGCGCCAGCAGCTCTCAGGGGGGCCGTGTTGGCTACACCTTC.

The chain joins TRBV28 to TRBJ2-4; 8 positions match TRBD1. The CDR3 consists of 14 residues. Germline CDR1 MDHEN, CDR2 SYDVKM. V gave up 1 base and J gave up 12 bases; unmatched junction bases: 8. CDR3 protein: CASSLSSVGQDQYF. The DNA of the CDR3 is TGTGCCAGCAGTTTATCTTCGGTGGGACAGGATCAGTACTTC.

This clone was found once. The chain employs TRBV2 and TRBJ2-3; 9 bases line up with TRBD2. Losses at the gene ends were 6 bases for V and 6 bases for J; bases not matched to a gene: 10. The CDR3 totals 15 residues. Looked up from germline, CDR1 is SNHLY and CDR2 is FYNNEI. The DNA for the CDR3 is TGTGCCAGCAGACGGGCGGGGGGGCCCTCCGATACGCAGTATTTT. It is translated as CASRRAGGPSDTQYF.

The DNA of the CDR3 is TGTGCCAGCCAAAAAGACAGGGGCTGTGAGCAGTTCTTC. Protein product: CASQKDRGCEQFF. J is TRBJ2-1 and V is TRBV21-1; TRBD1, the D gene given by the table, was not confirmed from the DNA. TRBV21-1 is a recognized pseudogene. The CDR3 runs 13 residues.

The V gene is TRBV28, the J gene TRBJ1-5; maybe TRBD1 (6 bases). The CDR3 length is 14 residues. Germline CDR1 reads MDHEN; CDR2 reads SYDVKM. The V and J ends lost 5 bases and 1 base respectively, with 9 bases between them. This CDR3 reads CASSPDRSNQPQHF. Here the CDR3 DNA reads TGTGCCAGCAGTCCGGACAGAAGCAATCAGCCCCAGCATTTT.

The chain couples TRBV30 to TRBJ1-4; no firm D call. Germline V lookup: CDR1 GTSNPN, CDR2 SVGIG (reference sequence). The CDR3 is made up of 13 amino acids. The V end was cut by 3 bases, the J end by 7 bases, with 12 bases between. CDR3 residues: CAWRGGLGEKLFF. The DNA for the CDR3 is TGTGCCTGGAGGGGAGGGTTAGGTGAAAAACTGTTTTTT.

The chain joins TRBV7-9 to TRBJ1-1, with D perhaps matching TRBD1 (5 bases). Trimming took 1 base from V and 1 from J, leaving 10 bases between them. The CDR3 extends over 15 amino acids. Germline assignment: CDR1 SEHNR and CDR2 FQNEAQ (reference sequence). The DNA of the CDR3 is TGTGCCAGCAGCTTAGGGTCAGGGAAGAACACTGAAGCTTTCTTT. Its protein is CASSLGSGKNTEAFF.

This clone appeared a few times. This chain connects TRBV6-5 to TRBJ2-5, with 9 bases identical to TRBD2. In germline, CDR1 is MNHEY, CDR2 SVGAGI. Trimming cost V 5 bases and J 4 bases; bases outside gene matches: 8. This CDR3 contains 15 residues. In DNA form, the CDR3 reads TGTGCCAGCAGTCGCTCTAGCGGGGTCGGAGAGACCCAGTACTTC. Translating it yields CASSRSSGVGETQYF.

V is TRBV23-1 and J is TRBJ2-3; D possibly corresponds to TRBD2 (7 bases). TRBV23-1 is placed among ORFs of uncertain function. The CDR3 has 20 residues. Trimming left V 0 bases short and J 0 bases short, with 22 bases between. The CDR3 region is CASSQSSSGGGSSSTDTQYF. As DNA, the CDR3 is TGCGCCAGCAGTCAATCCTCTTCGGGCGGGGGCTCCTCTAGCACAGATACGCAGTATTTT.

The chain carries TRBV29-1 and TRBJ2-5; 7 bases map to TRBD1. This CDR3 has 12 residues. Trimming at V came to 4 bases and at J to 2 bases, leaving 1 base not matched to a gene. The germline V gene has CDR1 SQVTM and CDR2 ANQGSEA. The CDR3 coding sequence is TGCAGCGTTGGACAGGGACAAGAGACCCAGTACTTC. Residues: CSVGQGQETQYF.